This T cell receptor (beta chain) was retrieved from a study of shared clonotypes between healthy human individuals. About the research overall: Aged between 18 and 49, the donors were a couple of women and three men.

Amplification in unsorted PBMC replicate PCRs started from around 0.3 ug DNA, which equals tens of thousands of T cell genomes. It was on ten immunoSEQ deep assay plates that unsorted PBMC DNA was sequenced. TCRdb keeps only in-frame clones here, not all; method: immunoSEQ multiplex PCR. The data hold about 470,000 clones, with roughly 83% observed a single time. The CDR3 is 15 amino acids. Trimming stripped 10 bases from V and 6 bases from J, with 23 bases between. The germline CDR1 and CDR2 sequences are ENHRY and SYGVKD. The genes are TRBV10-3 and TRBJ2-3, with D maybe TRBD1 (6 bases). Sequencing used PBMCs. This receptor was identified in a woman aged 40 to 49 in good health. Some clones in this sample may be carry-over from other donors' samples. CDR3 residues: CATSDPRGVGDTQYF. The CDR3 DNA reads TGTGCCACCTCAGACCCCAGGGGCGTAGGGGATACGCAGTATTTT.